This T cell receptor beta chain is from a study of T cell responses to AZD1222 COVID-19 vaccine. About the research overall: Investigators merged groups given second doses at roughly 4 or roughly 12 weeks.

The CDR3 totals 12 residues. V was clipped by 3 bases and J by 6 bases, with 9 bases between them. Germline loops: CDR1 SGHTA, CDR2 FQGNSA. With respect to this clone: The antigen is not known.

Study-wide results and limits: Repertoires in all cases were sampled only once the peak T cell response had passed.

Measured with immunoSEQ multiplex PCR; TCRdb has only the in-frame clones, and not every one. The sample holds 75,000 to 100,000 clones, approximately 90% seen once. This specimen was peripheral blood, taken on day 0 of AZD1222 vaccination. The receptor was isolated from an adult in good health. This rearrangement joins TRBV7-2 to TRBJ2-7, with D possibly TRBD1 on 6 matching bases. CDR3 residues: CASSLGASEQYF. CDR3 bases: TGTGCCAGCAGCTTGGGGGCTAGCGAGCAGTACTTC. Using reference TRBV7-2 and TRBJ2-7 for the parts outside the CDR3, the full variable domain is GAGVSQSPSNKVTEKGKDVELRCDPISGHTALYWYRQSLGQGLEFLIYFQGNSAPDKSGLPSDRFSAERTGGSVSTLTIQRTQQEDSAVYLCASSLGASEQYFGPGTRLTVT.